The 6 T cell receptor beta chains below were found in one sample sequenced in a study of blood T cell repertoires in COVID-19. Generated by immunoSEQ multiplex PCR, the TCRdb table keeps only in-frame clones and is missing some. The sample includes 200,000 to 300,000 clones, approximately 80% of them seen just once. Sample: peripheral blood. The receptors derive from a man older than 75 with acute or convalescent COVID-19.

The rearrangement uses TRBV19 and TRBJ1-2; unclear D gene. The CDR3 spans 13 residues. Per the germline V gene, CDR1 is LNHDA and CDR2 is SQIVND (reference sequence). Trimming took off 9 bases at V and 6 bases at J, with 17 bases between the two ends. CDR3 protein: CASSSGQRNGYTF. CDR3 in DNA: TGTGCCAGCTCGAGCGGGCAACGGAATGGCTACACCTTC.

The chain is built from TRBV5-1 and TRBJ2-2; no clear D. The CDR3 totals 12 residues. V lost 5 bases, J lost 7 bases, and 9 bases lay in between. Germline CDR1 SGHRS, CDR2 YFSETQ. The CDR3 spells CASREPGGELFF. The CDR3 nucleotides read TGCGCCAGCAGGGAACCAGGCGGGGAGCTGTTTTTT.

V is TRBV5-1 and J is TRBJ2-3; TRBD2 might be the D (6 bases). Trimming removed 4 bases at V and 3 bases at J, with 15 bases between. This CDR3 contains 15 residues. Germline V gives CDR1 SGHRS, CDR2 YFSETQ. The CDR3 is CASSPDRGRTDTQYF. The CDR3 nucleotides are TGCGCCAGCAGCCCTGACCGGGGGAGGACAGATACGCAGTATTTT.

This chain joins TRBV6-5 and TRBJ1-1; the D gene is possibly TRBD1 (5 bases). Deletions cut 6 bases from V and 0 bases from J, with 11 bases between. The CDR3 is 14 residues long. CDR1 is MNHEY, CDR2 SVGAGI, per germline. CDR3 coding DNA: TGTGCCAGCAGGAGACAGATTATGAACACTGAAGCTTTCTTT. This codes for CASRRQIMNTEAFF.

CDR3 sequence reads: CASSFRTGVNTGELFF. The DNA for the CDR3 is TGTGCCAGCAGTTTCCGGACAGGGGTCAACACCGGGGAGCTGTTTTTT. The rearrangement joins TRBV6-5 to TRBJ2-2; TRBD1 agrees at 9 bases. In germline, CDR1 is MNHEY, CDR2 SVGAGI. The junction had 5 bases not matched to a gene; V was cut back by 4 bases and J by 2 bases. The CDR3 runs 16 residues.

This chain links TRBV12-3 or TRBV12-4 with TRBJ1-3; no clear D gene. CDR3 length: 13 amino acids. V dropped 2 bases and J dropped 3 bases, with 5 bases sitting between them. CDR3 sequence (DNA): TGTGCCAGCAGTTTATTTCATGGAAACACCATATATTTT. It yields the protein CASSLFHGNTIYF.